These T cell receptor beta chains were read from a single sample in a study of blood T cell repertoires in COVID-19. Only in-frame clones appear in the TCRdb table, and some are missing; sequencing was by immunoSEQ multiplex PCR. The sample contains 310,000 or so clones, about 85% of which appear only once. Sequencing was carried out using PBMCs or T cells enriched from blood (not recorded which). All receptors come from a woman between 25 and 40 years old who had recovered from COVID-19. Each CDR3 is given with its conserved first and last residue. A D gene is named only where the DNA matches it firmly. Size tells how often a clone was seen (once, few, many) or the class of an expanded clone, and some rows leave it out.

-,TRBJ1-1,TRBV20-1,-,TGCAGTGCGCCGAGGGTAGGTCTGGCTTTCTTT,CSAPRVGLAFF
-,TRBJ1-2,TRBV12-3/TRBV12-4,-,TGTGCCAGCAGTTGGAGGCACTATGGCTACACCTTC,CASSWRHYGYTF
TRBD2,TRBJ2-3,TRBV5-1,once,TGCGCCAGCAGCCTGACTAGCGGGGGGGCAGATACGCAGTATTTT,CASSLTSGGADTQYF
TRBD2,TRBJ2-3,TRBV6-5,-,TGTGCCAGCAAGACACTAGCGGGGGCCACAGATACGCAGTATTTT,CASKTLAGATDTQYF
TRBD2,TRBJ2-1,TRBV2,-,TGTGCCAGCAACCGAGCGGGGAACAATGAGCAGTTCTTC,CASNRAGNNEQFF
-,TRBJ2-7,TRBV30,-,TGTGCCTGGAGCCGGCCCAGGGCCCAGCTGTACGAGCAGTACTTC,CAWSRPRAQLYEQYF
TRBD1,TRBJ2-1,TRBV7-9,-,TGTGCCAGCAGAATCTCCGGGACAGGGAGAAGAGATGAGCAGTTCTTC,CASRISGTGRRDEQFF
-,TRBJ2-7,TRBV7-9,-,TGTGCCAGCAGCCCCCTGAGGACAGCTGATTACGAGCAGTACTTC,CASSPLRTADYEQYF
TRBD1,TRBJ2-7,TRBV7-2,-,TGTGCCAGCAGCTTAGATGCAGGGGGAGTCGCCTACGAGCAGTACTTC,CASSLDAGGVAYEQYF
TRBD2,TRBJ2-3,TRBV7-2,few,TGTGCCAGCAGCTTAGGGACTAGCGGTGTTACCAGCACAGATACGCAGTATTTT,CASSLGTSGVTSTDTQYF
-,TRBJ1-2,TRBV20-1,-,TGCAGTGCTAGACAGGGGAGTGGCTACACCTTC,CSARQGSGYTF
-,TRBJ2-6,TRBV6-1,-,TGTGCCAGCAGTGACCAAGCACCGGGGGTCGGGGCCAACGTCCTGACTTTC,CASSDQAPGVGANVLTF
TRBD2,TRBJ2-3,TRBV7-2,-,TGTGCCAGCAGCATCGGACTAGCGGGGTACACAGATACGCAGTATTTT,CASSIGLAGYTDTQYF
-,TRBJ2-2,TRBV5-8,-,TGTGCCAGCAGCCAGGGCGGTGGCACCGGGGAGCTGTTTTTT,CASSQGGGTGELFF
-,TRBJ1-1,TRBV6-1,-,TGTGCCAGCAGTGAATTCTCAGGGCAGGGCACTGAAGCTTTCTTT,CASSEFSGQGTEAFF
-,TRBJ2-7,TRBV30,-,TGTGCCTGGAGTGGGGGCCCGAGCTCCTACGAGCAGTACTTC,CAWSGGPSSYEQYF
TRBD1,TRBJ1-5,TRBV28,-,TGTGCCAGCAGTTTATACAGGGGGCCCCAGCCCCAGCATTTT,CASSLYRGPQPQHF
-,TRBJ2-3,TRBV5-1,-,TGCGCCAGCAGCCCGGGAGGCACAGATACGCAGTATTTT,CASSPGGTDTQYF
TRBD1,TRBJ1-4,TRBV9,once,TGTGCCAGCAGCCCGGACAGGAATTCTCTAAAGGTTGAAAAACTGTTTTTT,CASSPDRNSLKVEKLFF
-,TRBJ1-1,TRBV6-1,-,TGTGCCAGCAGTGAAGCTACGGGAACTGAAGCTTTCTTT,CASSEATGTEAFF
-,TRBJ1-3,TRBV9,few,TGTGCCAGCAGCGTAGGAGGCAAGGTCCCTCTCCTCTGGAAAAGTAGCATATATTTT,CASSVGGKVPLLWKSSIYF
TRBD1,TRBJ1-3,TRBV9,-,TGTGCCAGCAGCCCTCGCGGGACAGGGGGCTTTAGCTCTGGAAACACCATATATTTT,CASSPRGTGGFSSGNTIYF
-,TRBJ1-4,TRBV18,-,TGTGCCAGCTCACCCGGGGGGCCGAATGAAAAACTGTTTTTT,CASSPGGPNEKLFF
-,TRBJ1-4,TRBV7-8,-,TGTGCCAGCAGCGACCGTTTGGGGGGTGAAAAACTGTTTTTT,CASSDRLGGEKLFF
-,TRBJ1-3,TRBV3-1/TRBV3-2,-,TGTGCCAGCAGCCAAGTTGACGGGAGGTCTGGAAACACCATATATTTT,CASSQVDGRSGNTIYF
TRBD1,TRBJ1-1,TRBV2,-,TGTGCCAGCAGTGAGACAGGGCCCTCCACTGAAGCTTTCTTT,CASSETGPSTEAFF
-,TRBJ2-3,TRBV27,once,TGTGCCAGCAGTTCTTCCGGGACAATCACAGATACGCAGTATTTT,CASSSSGTITDTQYF
TRBD2,TRBJ2-2,TRBV11-1,-,TGTGCCAGCAGCAGCCAGACTAGCGCACGAGGCGGGGAGCTGTTTTTT,CASSSQTSARGGELFF
TRBD1,TRBJ1-4,TRBV2,-,TGTGCCAGCAGTGAGGACAGGGCGGGGGAAAAACTGTTTTTT,CASSEDRAGEKLFF
TRBD2,TRBJ2-1,TRBV7-2,-,TGTGCCAGCAGCTTAGGAAGGCTAGCGGTCTACAATGAGCAGTTCTTC,CASSLGRLAVYNEQFF
-,TRBJ1-1,TRBV3-1/TRBV3-2,-,TGTGCCAGCAGCCAAGCACAGGTCCCTGAAGCTTTTTTT,CASSQAQVPEAFF
-,TRBJ2-7,TRBV13,-,TGTGCCAGCAGCTTAGCAGGGGTCTACGAGCAGTACTTC,CASSLAGVYEQYF
-,TRBJ1-6,TRBV19,-,TGTGCCAGTACCAAAACAGGGATTGCTTCACCCCTCCACTTT,CASTKTGIASPLHF
TRBD1,TRBJ1-2,TRBV6-4,-,TGTGCCAGCAGTGGTCGGGGCGCAGGGGGGAACTATGGCTACACCTTC,CASSGRGAGGNYGYTF
-,TRBJ2-1,TRBV5-1,-,TGCGCCAGCACCGGAGGGGCCAATGAGCAGTTCTTC,CASTGGANEQFF
-,TRBJ2-7,TRBV4-2,-,TGTGCCAGCAGCCCCAGGGGAATCTACGAGCAGTACTTC,CASSPRGIYEQYF
TRBD1,TRBJ2-5,TRBV5-1,-,TGCGCCAGCAGCTTGGATCAGGGGGCAGGCCAAGAGACCCAGTACTTC,CASSLDQGAGQETQYF
-,TRBJ1-1,TRBV11-1,-,TGTGCCAGCAGCCAAGCGGGCCCTGCCTGGGACACTGAAGCTTTCTTT,CASSQAGPAWDTEAFF
-,TRBJ1-2,TRBV9,-,TGTGCCAGCAGCCTCTCCCCCTCAGGGGAGTATGGCTACACCTTC,CASSLSPSGEYGYTF
-,TRBJ2-5,TRBV15,-,TGTGCCACCAGCCGGTTCGAAGACCAGTACTTC,CATSRFEDQYF
-,TRBJ2-1,TRBV5-4,once,TGTGCCAGCAGCTCGTCGGGAGATGAGCAGTTCTTC,CASSSSGDEQFF
TRBD1,TRBJ1-2,TRBV30,few,TGTGCCTGGAGGCGGAGGGGGCGTCTCGAGGGCTACACCTTC,CAWRRRGRLEGYTF
-,TRBJ2-4,TRBV30,once,TGTGCCTGGAGTGGTTCGGGATTACTGGAGGCCAAAAACATTCAGTACTTC,CAWSGSGLLEAKNIQYF
-,TRBJ1-1,TRBV7-6,-,TGTGCCAGCAGCTCCCGGGGCACTGAAGCTTTCTTT,CASSSRGTEAFF
-,TRBJ1-2,TRBV7-2,-,TGTGCCAGCAGTTCTGGCCGGGACTTACTCTATGGCTACACCTTC,CASSSGRDLLYGYTF
TRBD1,TRBJ2-7,TRBV7-6,once,TGTGCCAGCAGCGCGACAGGGGTCCACGAGCAGTACTTC,CASSATGVHEQYF
TRBD1,TRBJ1-6,TRBV30,-,TGTGCCTGGAGGGACAGGCTGTGGAATTCACCCCTCCACTTT,CAWRDRLWNSPLHF
TRBD1,TRBJ2-2,TRBV9,-,TGTGCCAGCAGCCCTTGGACAGGGGACTACACCGGGGAGCTGTTTTTT,CASSPWTGDYTGELFF
TRBD1,TRBJ1-2,TRBV30,few,TGTGCCTGGAGTTTGGGGACAGGGGGCTATGGCTACACCTTC,CAWSLGTGGYGYTF
-,TRBJ2-4,TRBV5-5,-,TGTGCCAGCAGTGCGGCAACCGGTATAGCCAAAAACATTCAGTACTTC,CASSAATGIAKNIQYF